Each of the 9 T cell receptor beta chains below was sequenced from the same sample in a study of T cell repertoires in cytomegalovirus infection (dated by TCRdb to between 2017 and 2020). These TCRs are of unknown antigen specificity. Sequencing instrument: Illumina HiSeq 1500. TCRdb trimmed the raw reads at Q25, called clones with MiXCR and kept productive beta chains. Merged by CDR3 protein, the rows form single entries marked with the most common genes and DNA. This sample gives approximately 1,000,000 distinct CDR3 sequences in total; roughly 30% of them show up just once. The top ten constitute around 15% of the sample. Interpreted using the paper, the treatment or condition label stands for: in vitro stimulation with specific CMV peptide epitopes to enrich CMV-specific T cells. The sample here was cultured CD8+ T cells from PBMCs, taken from culture after CMV antigen stimulation. The receptors shown here come from a human donor in good health (CMV status not recorded). Some clones in this sample may be carry-over from other donors' samples.

This clonotype was detected once. The chain employs TRBV12-3 or TRBV12-4 and TRBJ1-1; 8 bases match TRBD1. This CDR3 has 14 amino acids. Germline trimming cut 1 base from V and 8 bases from J; bases unmatched to any gene: 6. CDR3 nucleotide sequence: TGTGCCAGCAGTTTAGACTGGACAGGGATCGAAGCTTTCTTT. Its translation is CASSLDWTGIEAFF.

This clonotype was detected once. This chain links TRBV15 with TRBJ2-1, with D possibly being TRBD2 (6 bases). There are 15 residues in the CDR3. V gave up 3 bases and J gave up 2 bases, with 11 bases separating them. Germline V gene sequence: CDR1 LNHNV, CDR2 YYDKDF (reference sequence). CDR3 loop: CATSRGWGAYNEQFF. CDR3 sequence (DNA): TGTGCCACCAGCAGGGGGTGGGGGGCCTACAATGAGCAGTTCTTC.

This clonotype was seen at least ten times. J is TRBJ2-5 and V is TRBV7-6, with D tentatively TRBD1 (5 bases). Per germline, CDR1 SGHVS and CDR2 FNYEAQ. The CDR3 spans 15 residues. The germline V and J ends were trimmed by 1 base and 2 bases, with 11 bases remaining between them. The CDR3: CASSLERQLQETQYF. CDR3 sequence (DNA): TGTGCCAGCAGCTTAGAACGACAGCTACAAGAGACCCAGTACTTC. The entire variable domain, with the rest obtained from reference TRBV7-6 and TRBJ2-5, is as follows: GAGVSQSPRYKVTKRGQDVALRCDPISGHVSLYWYRQALGQGPEFLTYFNYEAQQDKSGLPNDRFSAERPEGSISTLTIQRTEQRDSAMYRCASSLERQLQETQYFGPGTRLLVL.

This clonotype was recorded at least ten times. The chain recombines TRBV7-2 with TRBJ2-7, with 7 positions matching TRBD2. V gave up 11 bases and J gave up 5 bases; unmatched junction bases: 12. The germline V gene has CDR1 SGHTA and CDR2 FQGNSA. This CDR3 region has 13 residues. CDR3 DNA: TGTGCCTCGAGCTGGGGGGGAGGAAACGAGCAGTACTTC. This translates into CASSWGGGNEQYF.

The J gene is TRBJ2-5, the V gene TRBV28, with D perhaps TRBD2 (6 bases). The CDR3 loop spans 13 amino acids. Germline assignment: CDR1 MDHEN and CDR2 SYDVKM. The ends were cut back, 7 bases at V and 6 bases at J, with 15 bases in the middle. CDR3 DNA: TGTGCCAGCAATCCTGTGGGGAGGCAGACCCAGTACTTC. It specifies CASNPVGRQTQYF.

There are a few counts of this clonotype. V usage is TRBV29-1 and J usage is TRBJ1-1; possible D gene TRBD1, 5 bases. Germline CDR1 SQVTM, CDR2 ANQGSEA. Trimming took off 7 bases at V and 5 bases at J, with 8 bases between the two ends. The CDR3 loop spans 10 amino acids. The CDR3: CSAGPTEAFF. Written as DNA, the CDR3 is TGCAGCGCGGGACCAACTGAAGCTTTCTTT. Full variable domain (outside the CDR3, taken from reference TRBV29-1 and TRBJ1-1): SAVISQKPSRDICQRGTSLTIQCQVDSQVTMMFWYRQQPGQSLTLIATANQGSEATYESGFVIDKFPISRPNLTFSTLTVSNMSPEDSSIYLCSAGPTEAFFGQGTRLTVV.

The chain has TRBV5-5 and TRBJ2-1; D unresolved. The CDR3 loop spans 13 amino acids. Looked up from germline, CDR1 is SGHKS and CDR2 is YYEKEE (reference sequence). Trimming stripped 6 bases from V and 4 bases from J, with 11 bases between. CDR3 region: CASTPPRYNEQFF. DNA of the CDR3: TGTGCCAGCACCCCTCCCAGGTACAATGAGCAGTTCTTC.

The chain links TRBV9 to TRBJ1-3, with TRBD1 matching over 7 bases. The CDR3 sequence is 15 residues long. The J segment lost 3 bases and the V segment lost 4 bases, leaving 7 bases of the junction unmatched. In germline, CDR1 is SGDLS, CDR2 YYNGEE. CDR3 in amino acids: CASSSRQGGGNTIYF. CDR3 DNA sequence: TGTGCCAGCAGCAGCCGACAGGGAGGTGGAAACACCATATATTTT.

This clonotype was counted at least ten times. The J gene is TRBJ1-1, the V gene TRBV7-6; D might be TRBD1 (5 bases). This CDR3 is built from 17 residues. The V gene's germline CDR1 is SGHVS and CDR2 FNYEAQ. V was shortened by 5 bases and J by 10 bases, with 29 bases between the two germline ends. The CDR3 reads CASSPSGVTEEALGAFF. The CDR3, as DNA: TGTGCCAGCAGCCCCTCGGGGGTAACGGAAGAGGCCCTGGGAGCTTTCTTT. Using reference TRBV7-6 and TRBJ1-1 for the parts outside the CDR3, the full variable domain is GAGVSQSPRYKVTKRGQDVALRCDPISGHVSLYWYRQALGQGPEFLTYFNYEAQQDKSGLPNDRFSAERPEGSISTLTIQRTEQRDSAMYRCASSPSGVTEEALGAFFGQGTRLTVV.